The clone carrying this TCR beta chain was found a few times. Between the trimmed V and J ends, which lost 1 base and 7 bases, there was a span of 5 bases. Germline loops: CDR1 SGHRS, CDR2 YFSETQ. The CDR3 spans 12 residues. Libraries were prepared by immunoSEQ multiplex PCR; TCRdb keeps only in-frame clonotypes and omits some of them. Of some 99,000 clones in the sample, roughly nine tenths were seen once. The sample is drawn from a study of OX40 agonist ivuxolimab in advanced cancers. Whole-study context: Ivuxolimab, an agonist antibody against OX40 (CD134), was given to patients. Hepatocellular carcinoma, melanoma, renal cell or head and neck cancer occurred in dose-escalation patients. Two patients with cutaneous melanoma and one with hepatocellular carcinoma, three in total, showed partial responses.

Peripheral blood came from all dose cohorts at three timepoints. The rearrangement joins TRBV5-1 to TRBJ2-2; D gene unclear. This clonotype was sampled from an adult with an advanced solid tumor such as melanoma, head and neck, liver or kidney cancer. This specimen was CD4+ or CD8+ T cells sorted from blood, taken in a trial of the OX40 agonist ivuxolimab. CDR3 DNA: TGCGCCAGCAGCTTGTTGAGCGGGGAGCTGTTTTTT. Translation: CASSLLSGELFF.